A single sample gave rise to the 23 T cell receptor beta chains below, sequenced in a study of shared clonotypes between healthy human individuals. The assay was immunoSEQ multiplex PCR, and TCRdb's table has in-frame clones only and misses some. In the table there are 2 million to 2.5 million clones, 95% of which are singletons. Sequencing was performed on naive CD4+ T cells sorted from blood. Noted subset: CD45RA+ positively selected. Receptor source: a man between 18 and 29 years old in good health.

This chain connects TRBV5-4 to TRBJ1-6; 7 positions agree with TRBD1. With 0 bases clipped from V and 7 bases from J, the junction kept 7 bases outside the gene matches. Germline V gives CDR1 SGHNT, CDR2 YYREEE (reference sequence). The CDR3 loop spans 16 amino acids. The CDR3 region is CASSLAPGTANSPLHF. DNA for the CDR3: TGTGCCAGCAGCTTGGCCCCCGGGACAGCCAATTCACCCCTCCACTTT.

This clone was recorded only once. The chain employs TRBV9 and TRBJ2-5; TRBD2 agrees at 10 bases. The ends lost 3 bases at V and 4 bases at J; junction bases unmatched: 9. The CDR3 sequence is 16 residues long. CDR1 and CDR2 (germline): SGDLS, YYNGEE. The CDR3 loop is CASSDGPSGRSETQYF. For the CDR3, the DNA is TGTGCCAGCAGCGACGGACCTAGCGGGAGATCAGAGACCCAGTACTTC.

The CDR3: CASSYGANVLTF. The CDR3 bases are TGCGCCAGCAGTTACGGGGCCAACGTCCTGACTTTC. This rearrangement joins TRBV5-1 to TRBJ2-6; D remains unclear. Germline V gene sequence: CDR1 SGHRS, CDR2 YFSETQ. CDR3 length equals 12 residues. Trimming cost V 5 bases and J 4 bases, with 4 bases left between them.

This CDR3 is CASGYGAPTDTQYF. The CDR3 bases are TGTGCTAGTGGGTACGGGGCCCCCACAGATACGCAGTATTTT. The chain joins TRBV12-5 to TRBJ2-3; D may be TRBD1 or TRBD2 (5 bases each). Germline V CDR1 and CDR2: LGHNT, FRNRAP. V was cut by 6 bases and J by 2 bases, with 12 bases left in between. The CDR3 runs 14 residues.

The chain links TRBV11-3 to TRBJ2-5, with a possible D match to TRBD1 (6 bases). The V end was cut by 5 bases, the J end by 2 bases, with 18 bases between. This CDR3 is 16 amino acids long. CDR1 and CDR2 from the germline V gene are SGHNT and YENEEA. For the CDR3, the DNA is TGTGCCAGCAGCCCCCAAACAGGGAGTAATCAAGAGACCCAGTACTTC. Amino acids: CASSPQTGSNQETQYF.

This clone was detected once. The V gene is TRBV6-6, the J gene TRBJ1-4; D is undetermined. Trimming took off 5 bases at V and 8 bases at J, with 18 bases between the two ends. Germline V gives CDR1 MNHNY, CDR2 SVGAGI (reference sequence). This CDR3 contains 15 residues. DNA of the CDR3: TGTGCCAGCAGTACGAGATCACGCGGGAAGGAAAAACTGTTTTTT. Protein sequence: CASSTRSRGKEKLFF.

The chain employs TRBV5-1 and TRBJ2-3; tentative D call: TRBD2 (6 bases). The ends were cut back, 7 bases at V and 1 base at J, with 13 bases in the middle. The CDR3 totals 14 residues. The germline V gene encodes CDR1 SGHRS and CDR2 YFSETQ. The CDR3 nucleotides are TGCGCCAGCGTCGAGGGCGGGGGCACAGATACGCAGTATTTT. Amino acids: CASVEGGGTDTQYF. The variable domain in full, completed from reference TRBV5-1 and TRBJ2-3, reads KAGVTQTPRYLIKTRGQQVTLSCSPISGHRSVSWYQQTPGQGLQFLFEYFSETQRNKGNFPGRFSGRQFSNSRSEMNVSTLELGDSALYLCASVEGGGTDTQYFGPGTRLTVL.

The CDR3 DNA sequence: TGCGCCAGCAGCTTGGGCCTTAGAGGCTCTGGGGCCAACGTCCTGACTTTC. It translates to CASSLGLRGSGANVLTF. J is TRBJ2-6 and V is TRBV5-1; D is undetermined. This CDR3 is 17 amino acids long. Looked up from germline, CDR1 is SGHRS and CDR2 is YFSETQ. With 0 bases removed from V and 0 bases from J, the gap between germline ends came to 10 bases.

J is TRBJ2-7 and V is TRBV10-3; the D gene could be TRBD1 or TRBD2 (6 bases each). Looked up from germline, CDR1 is ENHRY and CDR2 is SYGVKD. Trimming removed 7 bases from V and 0 bases from J, with 13 bases in between. The CDR3 has 14 residues. This CDR3 reads CAIMGGASSYEQYF. The CDR3 region has the DNA TGTGCCATCATGGGGGGCGCGTCCTCCTACGAGCAGTACTTC.

The genes are TRBV19 and TRBJ1-6, with D perhaps TRBD1 (5 bases). Trimming left V 9 bases short and J 4 bases short, with 13 bases between. The CDR3 totals 14 residues. Germline CDR1 and CDR2: LNHDA and SQIVND (reference sequence). The CDR3 coding sequence is TGTGCCAGCCAACCGGGGGATTATAATTCACCCCTCCACTTT. It codes for CASQPGDYNSPLHF.

This clone came up once. V is TRBV30 and J is TRBJ2-6; maybe TRBD1 (5 bases). V was trimmed by 0 bases and J by 4 bases, leaving 19 bases between them. There are 18 residues in the CDR3. CDR1 is GTSNPN, CDR2 SVGIG, per germline (reference sequence). The CDR3 nucleotides read TGTGCCTGGAGTGTATGGGGCCGATACCTGCCCGGGGCCAACGTCCTGACTTTC. This codes for CAWSVWGRYLPGANVLTF.

The gene calls are TRBV25-1 and TRBJ1-6; no clear D gene. This CDR3 is built from 16 residues. V was shortened by 6 bases and J by 2 bases, with 14 bases between the two germline ends. Germline CDR1 and CDR2: MGHDK and SYGVNS. Here the CDR3 reads CASSALEGTYNSPLHF. The DNA for the CDR3 is TGTGCCAGCAGCGCCCTCGAGGGCACCTATAATTCACCCCTCCACTTT.

The gene calls are TRBV7-3 and TRBJ1-1; the D is unclear. This CDR3 is built from 14 residues. The V end lost 1 base, the J end lost 3 bases, and 9 bases lay between the germline ends. Germline-derived CDR1 and CDR2 are SGHTA and FQGTGA. The CDR3 DNA follows: TGTGCCAGCAGCTTAAGGGGATACGACACTGAAGCTTTCTTT. It yields the protein CASSLRGYDTEAFF.

The chain links TRBV5-6 to TRBJ2-6; no clear D. The CDR3 totals 14 residues. Trimming stripped 6 bases from V and 1 base from J, with 8 bases between. Germline CDR1 reads SGHDT; CDR2 reads YYEEEE. For the CDR3, the DNA is TGTGCCAGCATTGAAGCTTCTGGGGCCAACGTCCTGACTTTC. Amino acid sequence: CASIEASGANVLTF.

In this sample, this clone turned up once. The rearrangement uses TRBV9 and TRBJ1-3; D not certain. The V end lost 4 bases, the J end lost 0 bases, and 8 bases lay between the germline ends. The germline CDR1 and CDR2 sequences are SGDLS and YYNGEE. This CDR3 is 14 amino acids long. Written as DNA, the CDR3 is TGTGCCAGCAGCCGTCTCCTCTCTGGAAACACCATATATTTT. Translated, it gives CASSRLLSGNTIYF.

On this clone itself: This sample includes further DNA sequences coding for the same CDR3. This rearrangement joins TRBV9 to TRBJ1-3; D might be TRBD1 (6 bases). The CDR3 has 14 amino acids. Germline V gene sequence: CDR1 SGDLS, CDR2 YYNGEE. Trimming removed 3 bases at V and 1 base at J, with 8 bases between. The CDR3 protein is CASSATGSGNTIYF. CDR3 DNA: TGTGCCAGCAGCGCAACAGGGTCTGGAAACACCATATATTTT.

This rearrangement joins TRBV5-6 to TRBJ1-1, with D unresolved. Germline lookup yields CDR1 SGHDT and CDR2 YYEEEE. Trimming removed 1 base at V and 5 bases at J, with 6 bases between. This CDR3 comprises 12 residues. The CDR3 nucleotides are TGTGCCAGCAGCTTGTCGGGGACTGAAGCTTTCTTT. This sequence encodes CASSLSGTEAFF.

V gene TRBV2 combines with J gene TRBJ1-6, with D perhaps matching TRBD1 (5 bases). This CDR3 is 15 amino acids long. Trimming took off 1 base at V and 5 bases at J, with 9 bases between the two ends. Germline V lookup: CDR1 SNHLY, CDR2 FYNNEI. The CDR3 spells CASSEGRVNNSPLHF. The CDR3 nucleotides are TGTGCCAGCAGTGAAGGCAGGGTGAATAATTCACCCCTCCACTTT. The full variable domain, with the rest looked up from reference TRBV2 and TRBJ1-6, is EPEVTQTPSHQVTQMGQEVILRCVPISNHLYFYWYRQILGQKVEFLVSFYNNEISEKSEIFDDQFSVERPDGSNFTLKIRSTKLEDSAMYFCASSEGRVNNSPLHFGNGTRLTVT.

The CDR3 here is CAWMPLARLPHTEAFF. CDR3 nucleotides: TGTGCCTGGATGCCACTGGCAAGGCTGCCCCACACTGAAGCTTTCTTT. V usage is TRBV30 and J usage is TRBJ1-1; no clear D gene. Per the germline V gene, CDR1 is GTSNPN and CDR2 is SVGIG (reference sequence). The CDR3 runs to 16 residues. V dropped 4 bases and J dropped 3 bases, with 21 bases sitting between them. Full variable domain (rest looked up from reference TRBV30 and TRBJ1-1): SQTIHQWPATLVQPVGSPLSLECTVEGTSNPNLYWYRQAAGRGLQLLFYSVGIGQISSEVPQNLSASRPQDRQFILSSKKLLLSDSGFYLCAWMPLARLPHTEAFFGQGTRLTVV.

V gene TRBV7-2 combines with J gene TRBJ2-3; D remains unclear. Trimming took 6 bases from V and 2 from J, leaving 12 bases between them. CDR3 size: 14 residues. The germline V gene encodes CDR1 SGHTA and CDR2 FQGNSA. The CDR3 reads CASRVDRVTDTQYF. The DNA of the CDR3 is TGTGCCAGCAGAGTCGACCGGGTCACAGATACGCAGTATTTT.

The J gene is TRBJ1-1, the V gene TRBV28; tentative D call: TRBD1 (6 bases). The V and J ends lost 5 bases and 3 bases respectively, with 16 bases between them. Germline lookup yields CDR1 MDHEN and CDR2 SYDVKM. CDR3 size: 15 residues. The DNA for the CDR3 is TGTGCCAGCAGTGTTATATTCCAGGGGTACACTGAAGCTTTCTTT. Translated: CASSVIFQGYTEAFF.

This CDR3 is CASSLRAIAFF. The CDR3 region has the DNA TGTGCCAGCAGCCTACGCGCTATAGCTTTCTTT. The rearrangement links TRBV28 to TRBJ1-1, with D uncertain. The length of the CDR3 is 11 residues. CDR1 and CDR2 (germline): MDHEN, SYDVKM. Trimming took off 6 bases at V and 10 bases at J, with 12 bases between the two ends.

The chain recombines TRBV13 with TRBJ1-6; 7 nucleotides match TRBD1. The CDR3 is 14 amino acids. V shed 7 bases, J shed 7 bases, and the junction held 7 bases outside the gene matches. Germline V lookup: CDR1 PRHDT, CDR2 FYEKMQ (reference sequence). The CDR3 reads CASIIRGRNSPLHF. The CDR3 nucleotides read TGTGCCAGCATCATAAGGGGGCGGAATTCACCCCTCCACTTT.